This record covers a single TCR beta chain. Its antigen is not identified. There are 16 residues in the CDR3. CDR1 and CDR2 from the germline V gene are SGHRS and YFSETQ. V lost 3 bases to trimming and J lost 2 bases; unmatched junction nucleotides: 4. Both 60 Vbeta primers and 13 Jbeta primers went into the PCR. Libraries were prepared by immunoSEQ multiplex PCR; TCRdb keeps only in-frame clonotypes and omits some of them. The table has around 63,000 clones, roughly 80% seen once. This record comes from a study of cytomegalovirus exposure and HLA in healthy donors. As for the study in general: Falling in the Caucasian-associated ancestry cluster were 80% to 90% of some 400 genotyped donors.

General observations from the study: Later examination showed HLA-associated TCR beta chains had greater clonal expansion than equally common others. A previous analysis found most TCR beta V segments productive roughly 90% or roughly 30% of the time. The study reported that TCR beta sequences accurately predicted HLA-A and HLA-B alleles in most subjects.

The clonotype was recovered from a woman between 25 and 40 years old in good health and CMV-seronegative. The gene calls are TRBV5-1 and TRBJ2-3; 12 positions agree with TRBD1. The material sequenced was PBMCs. In DNA, the CDR3 is TGCGCCAGCAGCTGGGGACAGGGGGCATCCACAGATACGCAGTATTTT. Protein sequence: CASSWGQGASTDTQYF. The whole variable domain, filled in from reference TRBV5-1 and TRBJ2-3, reads KAGVTQTPRYLIKTRGQQVTLSCSPISGHRSVSWYQQTPGQGLQFLFEYFSETQRNKGNFPGRFSGRQFSNSRSEMNVSTLELGDSALYLCASSWGQGASTDTQYFGPGTRLTVL.